Reported below is one T cell receptor beta chain. This clonotype was seen only a few times. Its specific antigen is unknown. No base quality information exists; no much larger clone differs at one position. Library preparation was by 5' RACE. Sequencer: Illumina HiSeq 2500. The second PCR ran for roughly 7 to 12 cycles and used a J-beta primer mix along with a sample-barcoded 5' primer. A unique molecular identifier was introduced onto each TCR beta cDNA molecule by a template-switch 5' adaptor carrying 12 random nucleotides. At least 2.5 million CDR3-containing paired-end reads were obtained from each sample. First-strand cDNA synthesis was performed from all RNA using the Mint cDNA synthesis kit, with priming by a TRBC-specific oligonucleotide. All cDNA was treated with uracil-DNA glycosylase and then went through a first 18-cycle PCR with the universal primers M1SS and BC2_uni_R. In the source study's methods: For normalization, 1 million high-quality reads, each with a distinct molecular identifier, were randomly selected from each sample. Instead of being binned into consensus sequences, reads that shared molecular identifiers were thrown out. MiTCR, set to a Q25 quality threshold and the strictest error-elimination algorithm, was used for CDR3 identification, clonotype clustering and error correction. Lower-bound total TCR beta diversity was estimated with a nonparametric unseen species model using Euler transformation. TCRdb reprocessing: public reads trimmed at Q25 with fastp, clones called with MiXCR, in-frame beta chains kept. Rows merge per CDR3 protein into single entries with the most common DNA and genes. The V and J calls come from TCRdb's annotation, not from the publication. Present in this sample are some 760,000 distinct CDR3 sequences, about 25% of which were seen just once. Clones ranked in the top ten supply 9.4% of the sample.

The data are from a study of blood T cells in healthy people across ages (dated by TCRdb to between 2014 and 2017). Concerning the study at large: In model experiments, template switching captured about one uniquely barcoded TCR beta cDNA molecule for every two T cells. Age-related changes in TCR beta repertoire diversity were measured in the study by deep sequencing normalized with unique cDNA molecular identifiers. The donors were divided into four age groups: young (average approximately 17 years), middle-aged (about 41), aged (around 67) and long-lived (approximately 74). For two donors (one aged 18 to 29 and one aged 80 or older), the study analyzed two additional independent replicas of 1 million unique cDNA reads from the same blood draw. General conclusions and limits of the study: Since profiling was done on bulk unsorted PBMCs, naive and antigen-experienced compartments could not be conclusively compared. Because donor CMV infection status was unknown, age-related changes in expanded clonotypes were potentially confounded. Observed TCR beta diversity per million T cells fell roughly linearly with age, and a significant reduction was already apparent by age roughly 40. Estimates of total diversity from one million sequenced T cells were regarded as lower bounds and underestimates. Compared with the aged group, the long-lived group had more naive CD4+ T cells, fewer expanded clones and increased TCR diversity, a pattern suggesting age selection. Observed TCR beta diversity correlated strongly with the percentage of naive T cells measured by flow cytometry.

Systemically healthy Caucasian individuals from Russia, roughly 40 in total and aged roughly 6 to 90 years, were included as donors. Each donor gave around 9.5 milliliters of peripheral blood, collected into EDTA-treated Vacutainer tubes. PBMCs were isolated by Ficoll-Paque density-gradient centrifugation, with at least 7 million obtained per sample. Total RNA was extracted from PBMCs with Trizol reagent, with at least 5 micrograms obtained per sample. Naive CD45RAhigh/CD27high T cell percentages were measured by flow cytometry on a PBMC aliquot from every donor. CDR1 and CDR2, looked up from the germline V gene, are LGHNA and YNFKEQ. Inclusive of the bounding cysteine and phenylalanine, the CDR3 is 12 residues long. Here the CDR3 DNA is all that survives: 36 bases in frame from base 1. These data also featured in a second study, about T cells of mothers and their children. The second paper states: Nine systemically healthy Caucasian individuals served as donors, namely three mothers together with their six children. cDNA synthesis consumed the entire amount of extracted RNA, loaded at about 1.5 ug RNA in each 15 ul reaction. Sample barcodes and 2-4 random nucleotides were added via the M1S primer in the second PCR. More than 8 million TCR beta CDR3 reads were obtained from each mother, and about 3 million reads were obtained from each child. In both related and unrelated pairs, thymic selection shapes the output of TCR recombination in a similar way, with inherited differences having only a minor effect. Normalized repertoire overlap was always slightly but never significantly higher in related than unrelated mother-child pairs. Persistent microchimeric T cell clones were not detected, at a sensitivity of around 100 clones per million clonotypes. To look for features that set related mother-child pairs apart from unrelated individuals, the researchers ran deep NGS to compare the TCR beta repertoires of mothers and children. The mean age was roughly 40 +/- 4 years for the mothers and around 10 +/- 4 years for the children. Libraries were sequenced on Illumina HiSeq 2000 with 100+100 nt paired-end reads after adapter ligation with NEBNext reagents. To avoid cross-contamination, the mother libraries and the child libraries were prepared a month apart and sequenced in separate runs. For each donor, somewhere between about 500,000 and 2,300,000 distinct TCR beta clonotypes were identified. Naive TCR beta clonotypes were estimated from low-frequency clonotypes matched to each donor's FACS-determined naive share, without sorting.

Input material: blood. This sequence uses TRBV4-2 and TRBJ2-5; a confident D gene designation cannot be given. Gene TRBJ2-1 matches the end of the DNA better, so the J call may be wrong. The receptor was isolated from a boy aged 5-17 years in good health. At the DNA level, the sequence is TGTGCCAGCAGCCAGCCAGTGAATGAGCAGTTCTTC. Its protein product is CASSQPVNEQFF.